The clone carrying this T cell receptor (beta chain) was counted a few times. Its antigen is unknown. PCR employed 60 Vbeta and 13 Jbeta primers. Repertoires were generated with immunoSEQ multiplex PCR, while TCRdb's copy carries only in-frame clones and drops some. The sample contains approximately 100,000 clones, around 10% of which appear only once. The data were taken from a study of cytomegalovirus exposure and HLA in healthy donors. At the level of the study: Earlier, 180 million or so T cells were analyzed, and about 100 million unique TCR beta sequences were found among them. General study points: Across all donors, roughly uniform sequencing depth was an assumption of the presence/absence analyses. In a later analysis, donors in an Asian-associated ancestry cluster reportedly had fewer N-insertions in productive TCRs than the cohort mean. By HLA locus, TCR association rates varied in a later analysis, with DRB1 showing the most and HLA-C the fewest.

Germline V gene sequence: CDR1 MNHNS, CDR2 SASEGT. The CDR3 is 13 amino acids. The V and J ends lost 2 bases and 3 bases respectively, with 8 bases between them. The source of this sequence is a man aged 50-60 years in good health and CMV-seropositive. Sequenced: PBMCs. The chain carries TRBV6-1 and TRBJ2-7; no firm D call. Here the CDR3 reads CASSESADYEQYF. DNA for the CDR3: TGTGCCAGCAGTGAAAGTGCGGACTACGAGCAGTACTTC.